This T cell receptor beta chain was captured in a study of blood T cell repertoires in COVID-19. Trimming stripped 5 bases from V and 1 base from J, with 11 bases between. Germline V gives CDR1 MDHEN, CDR2 SYDVKM. There are 15 residues in the CDR3. Data came from immunoSEQ multiplex PCR; TCRdb stores just in-frame clones and leaves some out. The sample yields tens of thousands of clones, roughly 86% seen once. The specimen sequenced was peripheral blood. The TCR sequence derives from a man aged 40-50 years with COVID-19, enrolled during active disease. This chain joins TRBV28 and TRBJ2-2; D is uncertain. CDR3 nucleotides: TGTGCCAGCAGTCTCGACACCCTGAACACCGGGGAGCTGTTTTTT. Its translation is CASSLDTLNTGELFF. Using reference TRBV28 and TRBJ2-2 for the parts outside the CDR3, the full variable domain is DVKVTQSSRYLVKRTGEKVFLECVQDMDHENMFWYRQDPGLGLRLIYFSYDVKMKEKGDIPEGYSVSREKKERFSLILESASTNQTSMYLCASSLDTLNTGELFFGEGSRLTVL.